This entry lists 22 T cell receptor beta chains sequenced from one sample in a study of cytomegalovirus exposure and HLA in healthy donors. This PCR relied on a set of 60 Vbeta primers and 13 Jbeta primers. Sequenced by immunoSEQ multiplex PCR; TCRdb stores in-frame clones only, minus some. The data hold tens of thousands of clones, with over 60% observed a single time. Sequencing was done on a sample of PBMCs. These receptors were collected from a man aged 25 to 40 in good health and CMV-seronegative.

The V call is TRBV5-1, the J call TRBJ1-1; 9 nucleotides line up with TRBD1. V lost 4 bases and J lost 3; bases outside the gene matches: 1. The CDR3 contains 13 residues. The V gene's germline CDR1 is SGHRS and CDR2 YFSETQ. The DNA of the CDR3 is TGCGCCAGCAGCAGGACAGGGGACACTGAAGCTTTCTTT. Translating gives CASSRTGDTEAFF.

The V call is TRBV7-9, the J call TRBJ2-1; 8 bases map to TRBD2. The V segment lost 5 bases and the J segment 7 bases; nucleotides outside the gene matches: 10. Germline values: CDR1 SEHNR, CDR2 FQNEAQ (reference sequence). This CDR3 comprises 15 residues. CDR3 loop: CASSPKAGVGNEQFF. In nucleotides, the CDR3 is TGTGCCAGCAGCCCCAAAGCGGGAGTGGGGAATGAGCAGTTCTTC.

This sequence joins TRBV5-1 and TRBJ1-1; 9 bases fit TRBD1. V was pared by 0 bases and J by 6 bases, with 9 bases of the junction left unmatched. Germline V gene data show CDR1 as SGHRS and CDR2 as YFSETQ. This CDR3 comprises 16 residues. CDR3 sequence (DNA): TGCGCCAGCAGCTTGGCTTACCGGGACAGGGAGTCTGAAGCTTTCTTT. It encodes CASSLAYRDRESEAFF. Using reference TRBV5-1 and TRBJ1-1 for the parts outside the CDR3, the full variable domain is KAGVTQTPRYLIKTRGQQVTLSCSPISGHRSVSWYQQTPGQGLQFLFEYFSETQRNKGNFPGRFSGRQFSNSRSEMNVSTLELGDSALYLCASSLAYRDRESEAFFGQGTRLTVV.

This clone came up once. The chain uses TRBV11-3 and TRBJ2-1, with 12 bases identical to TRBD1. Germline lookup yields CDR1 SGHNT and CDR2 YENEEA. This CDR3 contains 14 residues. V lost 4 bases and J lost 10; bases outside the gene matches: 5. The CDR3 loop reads CASSSGQGAREQFF. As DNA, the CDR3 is TGTGCCAGCAGCTCGGGACAGGGGGCTCGGGAGCAGTTCTTC. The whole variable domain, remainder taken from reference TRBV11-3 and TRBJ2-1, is EAGVVQSPRYKIIEKKQPVAFWCNPISGHNTLYWYLQNLGQGPELLIRYENEEAVDDSQLPKDRFSAERLKGVDSTLKIQPAELGDSAVYLCASSSGQGAREQFFGPGTRLTVL.

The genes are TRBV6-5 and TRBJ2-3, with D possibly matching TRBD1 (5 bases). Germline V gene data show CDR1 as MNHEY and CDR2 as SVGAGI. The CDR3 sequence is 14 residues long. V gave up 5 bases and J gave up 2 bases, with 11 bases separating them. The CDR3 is CASSPGRDTDTQYF. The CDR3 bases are TGTGCCAGCAGTCCCGGCAGGGACACAGATACGCAGTATTTT.

The CDR3 nucleotides read TGTGCCAGCAGCCTCACAGGGCGAACTGAAGCTTTCTTT. Its protein product is CASSLTGRTEAFF. The V gene is TRBV6-5, the J gene TRBJ1-1; D might be TRBD1 (6 bases). Trimming cost V 6 bases and J 5 bases, with 13 bases left between them. CDR3 size: 13 residues. Germline CDR1 reads MNHEY; CDR2 reads SVGAGI.

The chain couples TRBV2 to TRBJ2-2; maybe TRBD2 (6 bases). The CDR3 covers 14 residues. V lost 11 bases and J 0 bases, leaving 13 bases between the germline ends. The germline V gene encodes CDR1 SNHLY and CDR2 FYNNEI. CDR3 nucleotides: TGTGCCTCTAGGGGAGGCCCGAACACCGGGGAGCTGTTTTTT. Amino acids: CASRGGPNTGELFF.

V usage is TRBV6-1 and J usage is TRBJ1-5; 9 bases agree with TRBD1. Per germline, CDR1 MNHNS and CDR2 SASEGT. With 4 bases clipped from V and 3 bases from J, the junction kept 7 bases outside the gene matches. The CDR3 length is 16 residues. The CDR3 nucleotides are TGTGCCAGCAGTGGGCCAGGGGACAGGGCCAATCAGCCCCAGCATTTT. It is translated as CASSGPGDRANQPQHF.

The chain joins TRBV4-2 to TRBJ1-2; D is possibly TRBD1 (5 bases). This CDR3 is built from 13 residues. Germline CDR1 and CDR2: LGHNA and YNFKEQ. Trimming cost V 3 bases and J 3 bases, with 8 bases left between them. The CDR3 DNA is TGTGCCAGCAGCCAGGGGGGACACTATGGCTACACCTTC. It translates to CASSQGGHYGYTF.

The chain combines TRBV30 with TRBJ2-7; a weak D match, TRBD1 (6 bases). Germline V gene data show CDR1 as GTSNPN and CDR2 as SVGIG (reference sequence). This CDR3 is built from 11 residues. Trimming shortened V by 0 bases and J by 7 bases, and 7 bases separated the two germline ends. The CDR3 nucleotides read TGTGCCTGGAGTGTCCAGGGGGAGCAGTACTTC. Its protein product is CAWSVQGEQYF.

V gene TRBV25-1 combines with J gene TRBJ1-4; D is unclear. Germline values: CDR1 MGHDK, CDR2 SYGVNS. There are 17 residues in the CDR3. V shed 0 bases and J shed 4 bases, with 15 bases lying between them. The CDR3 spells CASSEYRTAGRNEKLFF. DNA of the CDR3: TGTGCCAGCAGTGAATATCGTACGGCAGGCCGTAATGAAAAACTGTTTTTT. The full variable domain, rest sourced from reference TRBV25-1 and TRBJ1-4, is EADIYQTPRYLVIGTGKKITLECSQTMGHDKMYWYQQDPGMELHLIHYSYGVNSTEKGDLSSESTVSRIRTEHFPLTLESARPSHTSQYLCASSEYRTAGRNEKLFFGSGTQLSVL.

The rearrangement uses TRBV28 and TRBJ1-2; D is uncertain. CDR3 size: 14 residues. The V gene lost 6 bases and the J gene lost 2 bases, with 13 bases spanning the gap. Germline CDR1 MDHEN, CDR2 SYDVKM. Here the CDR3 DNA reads TGTGCCAGCAGCCCCGTGGGCAGCAACTATGGCTACACCTTC. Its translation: CASSPVGSNYGYTF.

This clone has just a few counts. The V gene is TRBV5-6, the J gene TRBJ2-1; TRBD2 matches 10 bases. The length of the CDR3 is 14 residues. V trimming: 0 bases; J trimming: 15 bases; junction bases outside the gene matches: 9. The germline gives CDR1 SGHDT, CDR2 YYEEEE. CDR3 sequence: CASSLAGLAGVPFF. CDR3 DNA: TGTGCCAGCAGCTTGGCCGGCCTAGCGGGAGTGCCGTTCTTC.

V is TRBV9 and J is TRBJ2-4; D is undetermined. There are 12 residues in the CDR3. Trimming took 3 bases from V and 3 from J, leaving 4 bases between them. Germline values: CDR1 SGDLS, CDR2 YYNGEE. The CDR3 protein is CASSGSKNIQYF. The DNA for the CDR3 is TGTGCCAGCAGCGGGAGCAAAAACATTCAGTACTTC.

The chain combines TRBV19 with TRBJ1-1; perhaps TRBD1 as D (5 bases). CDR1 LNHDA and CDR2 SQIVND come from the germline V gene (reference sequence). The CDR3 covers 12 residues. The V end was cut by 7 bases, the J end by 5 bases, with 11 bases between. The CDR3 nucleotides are TGTGCCAGTAATCAGGGTAGAACTGAAGCTTTCTTT. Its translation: CASNQGRTEAFF. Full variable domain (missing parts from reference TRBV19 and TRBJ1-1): DGGITQSPKYLFRKEGQNVTLSCEQNLNHDAMYWYRQDPGQGLRLIYYSQIVNDFQKGDIAEGYSVSREKKESFPLTVTSAQKNPTAFYLCASNQGRTEAFFGQGTRLTVV.

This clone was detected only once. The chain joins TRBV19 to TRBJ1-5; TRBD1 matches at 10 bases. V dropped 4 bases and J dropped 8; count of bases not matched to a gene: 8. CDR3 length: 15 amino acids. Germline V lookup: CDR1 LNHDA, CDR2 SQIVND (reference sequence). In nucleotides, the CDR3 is TGTGCCAGTAGTACCTGGACAGGGGGGATCAAGCCCCAGCATTTT. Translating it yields CASSTWTGGIKPQHF. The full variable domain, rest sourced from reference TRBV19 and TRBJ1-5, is DGGITQSPKYLFRKEGQNVTLSCEQNLNHDAMYWYRQDPGQGLRLIYYSQIVNDFQKGDIAEGYSVSREKKESFPLTVTSAQKNPTAFYLCASSTWTGGIKPQHFGDGTRLSIL.

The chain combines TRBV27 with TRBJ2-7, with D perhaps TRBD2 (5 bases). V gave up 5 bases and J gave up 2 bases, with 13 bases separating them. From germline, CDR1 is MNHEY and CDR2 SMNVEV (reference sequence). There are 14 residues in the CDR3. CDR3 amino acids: CASSLKPGTYEQYF. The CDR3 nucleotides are TGTGCCAGCAGTCTCAAACCCGGGACCTACGAGCAGTACTTC.

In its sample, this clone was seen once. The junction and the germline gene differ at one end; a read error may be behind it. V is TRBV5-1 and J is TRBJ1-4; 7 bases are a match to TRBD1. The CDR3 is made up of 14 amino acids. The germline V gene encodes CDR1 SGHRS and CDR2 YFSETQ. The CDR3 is CASGFTGVAEKLFF. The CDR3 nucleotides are TGCGCCAGCGGCTTTACAGGGGTCGCTGAAAAACTGTTTTTT.

CDR3 in amino acids: CASSERSSYEQYF. CDR3 coding DNA: TGTGCCAGCAGTGAGCGGTCCTCCTACGAGCAGTACTTC. The chain couples TRBV2 to TRBJ2-7, with D unresolved. The V gene lost 3 bases and the J gene lost 0 bases, with 6 bases spanning the gap. CDR3 length: 13 residues. CDR1 SNHLY and CDR2 FYNNEI come from the germline V gene.

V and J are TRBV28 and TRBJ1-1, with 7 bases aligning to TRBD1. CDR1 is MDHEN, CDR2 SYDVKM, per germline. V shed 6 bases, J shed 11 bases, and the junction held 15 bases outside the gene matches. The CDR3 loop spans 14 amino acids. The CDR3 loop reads CASSLPGGEQGAFF. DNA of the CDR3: TGTGCCAGCAGCCTCCCAGGGGGAGAACAGGGGGCTTTCTTT.

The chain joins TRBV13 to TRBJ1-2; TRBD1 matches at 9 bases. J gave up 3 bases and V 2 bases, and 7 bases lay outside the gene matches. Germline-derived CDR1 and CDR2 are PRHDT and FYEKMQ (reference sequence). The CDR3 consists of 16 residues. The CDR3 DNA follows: TGTGCCAGCAGCTTACGGACAGGGGTTAGGGACTATGGCTACACCTTC. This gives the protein CASSLRTGVRDYGYTF.

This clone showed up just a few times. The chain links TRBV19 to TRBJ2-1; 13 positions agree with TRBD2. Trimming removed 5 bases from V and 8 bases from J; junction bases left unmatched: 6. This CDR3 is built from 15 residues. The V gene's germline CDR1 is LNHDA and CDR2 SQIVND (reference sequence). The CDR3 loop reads CASSVTSGRAYEQFF. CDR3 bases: TGTGCCAGTAGTGTTACTAGCGGGAGGGCCTATGAGCAGTTCTTC.